This T cell receptor beta chain was identified during a study of blood T cell repertoires in COVID-19. In the study overall: Spain, Italy and the United States supplied samples that represented acute and convalescent COVID-19. PBMCs, B-cell-depleted T cells, or T cells were the source of the cDNA or gDNA that made up the material.

Original analysis: Using reference gene primer amplification, nucleated cell counts were estimated. Clones were read by immunoSEQ multiplex PCR, and TCRdb kept only the in-frame ones, dropping some. The V and J calls and the clone size are those of that table, but D and trimming were determined from the DNA. The sample records about 73,000 clones, 82% being singletons. The junction had 4 bases not matched to a gene; V was cut back by 4 bases and J by 5 bases. The CDR3 contains 14 residues. Germline V gene lookup returns CDR1 SGHRS and CDR2 YFSETQ. The specimen was peripheral blood. This sequence joins TRBV5-1 and TRBJ1-2; 11 bases align to TRBD1. This sequence was found in a woman in her sixties or seventies with acute or convalescent COVID-19. CDR3 in amino acids: CASSLGQGAYGYTF. CDR3 nucleotide sequence: TGCGCCAGCAGCCTAGGACAGGGGGCTTATGGCTACACCTTC.